The present entry profiles one TCR beta chain with its context. The entry originates in a study of control samples from healthy donors and cancer patients. The table came from immunoSEQ multiplex PCR; TCRdb's copy has only in-frame clones and leaves some out. Among some 97,000 clones listed, about 88% were seen once. The sequence was obtained from a woman in her forties or fifties in good health. The material sequenced was blood.

CDR3 DNA sequence: TGTGCCAGCAGCTATCCGGGACAGGGTATTGGGGATGAAGCTTTCTTT. Protein product: CASSYPGQGIGDEAFF. J is TRBJ1-1 and V is TRBV7-2; 9 bases line up with TRBD1. CDR1 SGHTA and CDR2 FQGNSA come from the germline V gene. This CDR3 is 16 amino acids long. V gave up 4 bases and J gave up 7 bases; unmatched junction bases: 13.